The source of this TCR beta chain is a study of CD4 T cells in relation to SARS-CoV-2 and coronaviruses. The overall study: Of the patients, about 8 were male, 4 female, two Hispanic.

This clone was picked up one time. The antigen is unknown. Broader study findings: Monoreactive clones expanded significantly more to SARS-CoV-2 than crossreactive clones did.

CDR1 and CDR2 from the germline V gene are MNHNY and SVGAGI (reference sequence). V lost 6 bases to trimming and J lost 6 bases; unmatched junction nucleotides: 19. CDR3 length: 19 residues. Assay: immunoSEQ multiplex PCR; the TCRdb copy retains only in-frame clones and omits some. The sample records about 35,000 clones, roughly 80% being singletons. Sorted naive or memory CD4+ cells met CEF peptides for approximately ten days. The specimen was naive CD4+ T cells from PBMCs, cultured in vitro. Subset specified: naive CD4+ T cells isolated by negative enrichment. The chain has TRBV6-6 and TRBJ2-2, with 10 bases lining up with TRBD2. This TCR came from an adult with COVID-19. The chain's CDR3 is CASSWSRLAGVIKSGELFF. The CDR3 DNA follows: TGTGCCAGCAGCTGGAGTAGGCTAGCGGGAGTCATAAAGTCCGGGGAGCTGTTTTTT.